These T cell receptor beta chains were read from a single sample in a study of beta chain features in type 1 diabetes. The protocol was immunoSEQ multiplex PCR, while the TCRdb copy is restricted to in-frame clones and leaves out a portion. The sample contains 850,000 to 900,000 clones, 17% of which appear only once. The sample comprised naive CD4+ T cells from blood. These receptors were taken from a woman aged 18-35 years in good health. Each CDR3 is given with its conserved first and last residue. A D gene is named only where the DNA matches it firmly. A clone size is listed for some rows: how often the clone was seen (once, few, many), or a class if it is expanded.

v_call,j_call,clone_size,d_call,cdr3_nt,cdr3_aa
TRBV7-9,TRBJ1-2,NA,NA,TGTGCCAGCACCCTTGGGACGGCGGTCGGGGGTGGCTACACCTTC,CASTLGTAVGGGYTF
TRBV6-5,TRBJ1-5,few,TRBD1,TGTGCCAGCAGTTCGACAGGGGGCTTTCAGCCCCAGCATTTT,CASSSTGGFQPQHF
TRBV5-4,TRBJ1-5,NA,NA,TGTGCCAGCAGCTTCACAGGGTCCAATCAGCCCCAGCATTTT,CASSFTGSNQPQHF
TRBV5-1,TRBJ2-5,NA,NA,TGCGCCAGCAGACCAGACAGAGAGGGGACCCAGTACTTC,CASRPDREGTQYF
TRBV28,TRBJ2-7,NA,TRBD2,TGTGCCAGCAGCCAAAATAGCGGGAGAGCGACTTACGAGCAGTACTTC,CASSQNSGRATYEQYF
TRBV7-6,TRBJ1-3,few,TRBD1,TGTGCCAGCAGCTTATGGGACAGAAGATTCTCTGGAAACACCATATATTTT,CASSLWDRRFSGNTIYF
TRBV2,TRBJ2-3,few,NA,TGTGCCAGCAACCGGGGCCTCGGCACAGATACGCAGTATTTT,CASNRGLGTDTQYF
TRBV28,TRBJ1-1,few,NA,TGTGCCAGCAGTTCCCCGGGACAAGCTGAAGCTTTCTTT,CASSSPGQAEAFF
TRBV5-4,TRBJ1-3,NA,NA,TGTGCCAGCAGCTTGGCACATGGAAACACCATATATTTT,CASSLAHGNTIYF
TRBV7-2,TRBJ2-5,NA,NA,TGTGCCAGCAGCTTAGTAAGAGAGACCCAGTACTTC,CASSLVRETQYF